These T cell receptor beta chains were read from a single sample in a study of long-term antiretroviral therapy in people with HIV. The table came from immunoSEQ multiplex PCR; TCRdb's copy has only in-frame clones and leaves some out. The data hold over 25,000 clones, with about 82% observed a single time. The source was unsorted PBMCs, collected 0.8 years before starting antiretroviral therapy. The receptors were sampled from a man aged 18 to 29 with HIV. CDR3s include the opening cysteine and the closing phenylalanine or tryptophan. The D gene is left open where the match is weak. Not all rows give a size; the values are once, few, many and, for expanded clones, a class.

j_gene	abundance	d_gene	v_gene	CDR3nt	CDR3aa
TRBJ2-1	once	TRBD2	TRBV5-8	TGTGCCAGCAGCCGCCCGGGACTAGAAAAATACAATGAGCAGTTCTTC	CASSRPGLEKYNEQFF
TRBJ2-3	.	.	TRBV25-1	TGTGCCAGCAGTGGCCCCCCAGGGTTTACGCAGTATTTT	CASSGPPGFTQYF
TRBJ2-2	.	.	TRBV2	TGTGCCAGCAGTCTAGAGAACACCGGGGAGCTGTTTTTT	CASSLENTGELFF
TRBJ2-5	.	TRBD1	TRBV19	TGTGCCAGTAGTCCAAAGACAGGGGACCTTGTGAGAGAGACCCAGTACTTC	CASSPKTGDLVRETQYF
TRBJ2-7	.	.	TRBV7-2	TGTGCCAGCAGCCCAACCAGAATGTCGTCCTCCTACGAGCAGTACTTC	CASSPTRMSSSYEQYF
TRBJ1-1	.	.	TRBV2	TGTGCCAACGTAGATTACTTAGGGGGAGGCACTGAAGCTTTCTTT	CANVDYLGGGTEAFF
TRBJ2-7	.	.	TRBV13	TGTGCCAGCAGCTTAGGCGGCAGGGTAGTGTCCTACGAGCAGTACTTC	CASSLGGRVVSYEQYF
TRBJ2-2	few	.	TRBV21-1	TGTGCCAGCAGCAAAGTCTCAGGGGGACAGAACACCGGGGAGCTGTTTTTT	CASSKVSGGQNTGELFF
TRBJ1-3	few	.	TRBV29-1	TGCAGCGTTGGTTCAGGAGCTGGAAACACCATATATTTT	CSVGSGAGNTIYF
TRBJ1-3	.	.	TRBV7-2	TGTGCCAGCAGGCAGGACTCTGGAAACACCATATATTTT	CASRQDSGNTIYF
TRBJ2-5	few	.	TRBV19	TGTGCCAGTAGTATGAGAGGGGCGGAGACCCAGTACTTC	CASSMRGAETQYF
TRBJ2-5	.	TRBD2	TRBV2	TGTGCCAGCAGCCTCGACGGGGTTGCGGGGGGCCACCAAGAGACCCAGTACTTC	CASSLDGVAGGHQETQYF
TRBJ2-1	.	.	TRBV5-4	TGTGCCAGCAGCTTGAGGTCTCTAATCGCGGGGAACTCCTACAATGAGCAGTTCTTC	CASSLRSLIAGNSYNEQFF
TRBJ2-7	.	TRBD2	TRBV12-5	TGTGCTAGTGGTGATAGCGGGGGGGCCTATTCCTACGAGCAGTACTTC	CASGDSGGAYSYEQYF
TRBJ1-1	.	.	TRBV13	TGTGCCAGCAGCTTAGGCTCCAACACTGAAGCTTTCTTT	CASSLGSNTEAFF
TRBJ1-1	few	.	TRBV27	TGTGCCAGCAGCTCCGGGACGAACAAAGCTTTCTTT	CASSSGTNKAFF